One and the same sample provided the 3 T cell receptor beta chains below, sequenced in a study of blood T cell repertoires in COVID-19. Clones were sequenced by immunoSEQ multiplex PCR, and TCRdb holds only the in-frame ones, with some missing. Among about 320,000 clones listed, 90% were seen once. The sequenced sample consisted of PBMCs or T cells enriched from blood (not recorded which). The receptors here all came from a young woman who had been exposed to COVID-19.

This chain uses TRBV5-6 with TRBJ1-2; tentative D call: TRBD1 (5 bases). V lost 0 bases to trimming and J lost 2 bases, with 17 bases between them. CDR1 SGHDT and CDR2 YYEEEE come from the germline V gene. The CDR3 is made up of 17 amino acids. This chain's CDR3 is CASSLGVSLGLNYGYTF. The CDR3 DNA is TGTGCCAGCAGCTTGGGGGTATCTTTGGGGCTCAACTATGGCTACACCTTC.

The rearrangement joins TRBV10-3 to TRBJ1-2, with D perhaps TRBD1 (5 bases). Between the trimmed V and J ends, which lost 0 bases and 7 bases, there was a span of 15 bases. The CDR3 extends over 15 amino acids. Per germline, CDR1 ENHRY and CDR2 SYGVKD. The CDR3 sequence: CAISESLGGFGGYTF. In DNA, the CDR3 is TGTGCCATCAGTGAGTCACTGGGGGGATTTGGTGGCTACACCTTC.

The V call is TRBV6-5, the J call TRBJ2-2; D not resolved. Germline V gene data show CDR1 as MNHEY and CDR2 as SVGAGI. V lost 2 bases and J lost 6, with 10 bases in between. The length of the CDR3 is 14 residues. Here the CDR3 DNA reads TGTGCCAGCAGTTACGGTGAAGAGGCCGGGGAGCTGTTTTTT. Protein sequence: CASSYGEEAGELFF.